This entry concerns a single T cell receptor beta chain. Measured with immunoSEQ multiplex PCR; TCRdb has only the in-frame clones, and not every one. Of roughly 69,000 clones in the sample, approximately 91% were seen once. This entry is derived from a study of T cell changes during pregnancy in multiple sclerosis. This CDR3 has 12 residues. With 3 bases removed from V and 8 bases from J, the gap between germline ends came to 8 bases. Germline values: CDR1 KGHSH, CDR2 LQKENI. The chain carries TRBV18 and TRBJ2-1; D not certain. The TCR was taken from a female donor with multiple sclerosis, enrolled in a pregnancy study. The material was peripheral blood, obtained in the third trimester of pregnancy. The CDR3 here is CASSPMTYEQFF. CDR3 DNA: TGTGCCAGCTCACCGATGACTTATGAGCAGTTCTTC.